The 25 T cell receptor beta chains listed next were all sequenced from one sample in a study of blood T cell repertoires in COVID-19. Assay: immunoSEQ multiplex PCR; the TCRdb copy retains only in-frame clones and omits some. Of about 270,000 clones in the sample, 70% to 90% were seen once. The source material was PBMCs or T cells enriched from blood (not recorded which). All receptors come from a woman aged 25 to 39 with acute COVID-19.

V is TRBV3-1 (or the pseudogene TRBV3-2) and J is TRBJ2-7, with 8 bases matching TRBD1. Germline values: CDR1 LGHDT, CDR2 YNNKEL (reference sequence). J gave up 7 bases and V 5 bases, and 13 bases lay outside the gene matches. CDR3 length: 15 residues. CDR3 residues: CASSNSRTGLVEQYF. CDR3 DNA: TGTGCCAGCAGCAACTCAAGGACAGGGTTAGTTGAGCAGTACTTC.

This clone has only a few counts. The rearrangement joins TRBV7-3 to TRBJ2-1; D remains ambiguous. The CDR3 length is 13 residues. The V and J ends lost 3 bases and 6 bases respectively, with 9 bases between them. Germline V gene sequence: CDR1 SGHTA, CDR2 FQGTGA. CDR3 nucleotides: TGTGCCAGCAGCTTTGCGCGAGGCAATGAGCAGTTCTTC. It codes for CASSFARGNEQFF.

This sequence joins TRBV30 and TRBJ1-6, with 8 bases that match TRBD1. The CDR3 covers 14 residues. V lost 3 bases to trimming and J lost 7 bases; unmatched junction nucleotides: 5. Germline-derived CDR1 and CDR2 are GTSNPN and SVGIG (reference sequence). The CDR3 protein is CAWRRQGTNSPLHF. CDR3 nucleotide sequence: TGTGCCTGGAGGAGACAGGGGACAAATTCACCCCTCCACTTT.

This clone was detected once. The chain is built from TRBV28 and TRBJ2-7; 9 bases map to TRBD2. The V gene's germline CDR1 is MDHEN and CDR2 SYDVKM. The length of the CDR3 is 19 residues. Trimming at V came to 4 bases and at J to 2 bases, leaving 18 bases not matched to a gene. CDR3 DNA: TGTGCCAGCAGTTATTTTCCCCCCCCCGGACTAGCGATCACCTACGAGCAGTACTTC. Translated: CASSYFPPPGLAITYEQYF.

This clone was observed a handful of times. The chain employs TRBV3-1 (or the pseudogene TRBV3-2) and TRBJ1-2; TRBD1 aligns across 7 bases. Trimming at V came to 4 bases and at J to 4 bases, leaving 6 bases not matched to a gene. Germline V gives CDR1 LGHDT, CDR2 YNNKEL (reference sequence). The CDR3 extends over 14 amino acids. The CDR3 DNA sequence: TGTGCCAGCAGCCTTCCGGGACAGATCTATGGCTACACCTTC. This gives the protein CASSLPGQIYGYTF.

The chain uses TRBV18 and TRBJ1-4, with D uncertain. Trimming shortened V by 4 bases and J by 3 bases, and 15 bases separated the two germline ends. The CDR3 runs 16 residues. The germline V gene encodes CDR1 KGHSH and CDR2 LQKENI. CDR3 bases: TGTGCCAGCTCACTCCTCGACACCTCAGCTAATGAAAAACTGTTTTTT. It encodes CASSLLDTSANEKLFF.

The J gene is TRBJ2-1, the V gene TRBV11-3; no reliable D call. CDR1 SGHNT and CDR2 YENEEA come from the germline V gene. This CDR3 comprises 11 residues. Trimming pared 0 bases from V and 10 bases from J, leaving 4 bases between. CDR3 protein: CASSLDREQFF. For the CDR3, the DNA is TGTGCCAGCAGCTTAGACAGGGAGCAGTTCTTC.

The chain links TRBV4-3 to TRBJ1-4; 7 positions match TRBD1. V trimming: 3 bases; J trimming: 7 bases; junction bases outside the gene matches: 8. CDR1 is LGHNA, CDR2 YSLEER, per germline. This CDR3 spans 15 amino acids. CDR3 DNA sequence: TGCGCCAGCAGCCATGGCGCAGGGGGGAGTGAAAAACTGTTTTTT. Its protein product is CASSHGAGGSEKLFF.

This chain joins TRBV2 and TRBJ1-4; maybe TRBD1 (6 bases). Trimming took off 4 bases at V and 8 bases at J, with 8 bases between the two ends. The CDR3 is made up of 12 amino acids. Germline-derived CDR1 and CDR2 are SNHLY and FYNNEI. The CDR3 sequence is CASSGTGEKLFF. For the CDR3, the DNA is TGTGCCAGCAGTGGAACAGGGGAAAAACTGTTTTTT.

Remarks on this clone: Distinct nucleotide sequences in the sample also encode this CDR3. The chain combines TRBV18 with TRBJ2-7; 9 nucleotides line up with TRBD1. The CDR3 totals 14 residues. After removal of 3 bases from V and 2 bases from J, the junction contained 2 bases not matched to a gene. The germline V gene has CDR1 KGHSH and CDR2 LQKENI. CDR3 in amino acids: CASSPGQGTYEQYF. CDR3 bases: TGTGCCAGCTCACCGGGACAGGGAACCTACGAGCAGTACTTC.

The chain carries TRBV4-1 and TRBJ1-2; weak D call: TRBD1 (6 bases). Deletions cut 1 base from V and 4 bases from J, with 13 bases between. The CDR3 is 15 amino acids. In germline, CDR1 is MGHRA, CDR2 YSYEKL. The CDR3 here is CASSQGQGPSYGYTF. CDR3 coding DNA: TGCGCCAGCAGCCAAGGTCAGGGGCCAAGCTATGGCTACACCTTC.

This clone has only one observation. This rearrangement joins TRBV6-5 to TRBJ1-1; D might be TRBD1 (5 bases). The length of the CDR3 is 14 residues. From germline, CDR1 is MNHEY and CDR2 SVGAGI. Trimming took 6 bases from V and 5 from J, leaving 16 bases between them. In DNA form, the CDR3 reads TGTGCCAGCAGGAACAGGCCCGAGAGGACTGAAGCTTTCTTT. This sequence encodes CASRNRPERTEAFF.

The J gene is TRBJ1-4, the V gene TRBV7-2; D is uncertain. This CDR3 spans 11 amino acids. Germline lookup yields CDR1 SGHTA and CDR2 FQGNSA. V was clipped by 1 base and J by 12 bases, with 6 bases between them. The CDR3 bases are TGTGCCAGCAGCTTAGGGCAAGAACTGTTTTTT. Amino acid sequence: CASSLGQELFF.

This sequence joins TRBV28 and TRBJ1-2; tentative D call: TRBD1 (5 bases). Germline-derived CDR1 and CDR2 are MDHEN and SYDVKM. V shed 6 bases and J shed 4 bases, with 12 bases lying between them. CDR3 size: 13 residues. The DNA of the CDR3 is TGTGCCAGCAGCCGTCAGGGTGGCTATGGCTACACCTTC. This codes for CASSRQGGYGYTF.

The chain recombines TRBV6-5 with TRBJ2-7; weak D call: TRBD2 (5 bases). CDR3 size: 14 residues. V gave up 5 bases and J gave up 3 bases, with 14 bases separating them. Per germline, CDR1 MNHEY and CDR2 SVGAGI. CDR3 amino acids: CASSKRLPNYEQYF. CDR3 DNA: TGTGCCAGCAGTAAAAGACTACCCAACTACGAGCAGTACTTC.

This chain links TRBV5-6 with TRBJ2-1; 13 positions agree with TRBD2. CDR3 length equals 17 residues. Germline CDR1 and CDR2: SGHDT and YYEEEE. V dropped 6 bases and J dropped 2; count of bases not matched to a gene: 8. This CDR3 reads CASTIGGTSGTYNEQFF. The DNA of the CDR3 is TGTGCCAGCACTATTGGGGGGACTAGCGGGACCTACAATGAGCAGTTCTTC.

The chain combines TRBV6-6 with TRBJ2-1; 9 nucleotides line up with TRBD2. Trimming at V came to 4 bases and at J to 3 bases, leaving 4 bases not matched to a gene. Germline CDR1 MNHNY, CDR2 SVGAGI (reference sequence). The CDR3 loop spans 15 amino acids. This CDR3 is CASSLAGDFYNEQFF. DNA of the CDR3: TGTGCCAGCAGTTTAGCGGGAGACTTCTACAATGAGCAGTTCTTC.

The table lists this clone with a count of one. In DNA, the CDR3 is TGTGCCAGCAGTTTAATTACTTTCAGGGGACCAACCTCCCGCTCGAGGCAGCCCCAGCATTTT. Encoded protein: CASSLITFRGPTSRSRQPQHF. The chain has TRBV28 and TRBJ1-5; a possible D gene is TRBD1 (6 bases). V lost 2 bases to trimming and J lost 7 bases, with 33 bases between them. Germline V gives CDR1 MDHEN, CDR2 SYDVKM. The CDR3 extends over 21 amino acids.

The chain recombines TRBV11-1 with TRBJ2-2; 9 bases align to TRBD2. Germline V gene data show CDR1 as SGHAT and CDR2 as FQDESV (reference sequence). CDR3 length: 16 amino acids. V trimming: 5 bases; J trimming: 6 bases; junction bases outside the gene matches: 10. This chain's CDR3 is CASSPPGGRAAGELFF. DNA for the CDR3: TGTGCCAGCAGCCCTCCTGGCGGGAGGGCCGCCGGGGAGCTGTTTTTT.

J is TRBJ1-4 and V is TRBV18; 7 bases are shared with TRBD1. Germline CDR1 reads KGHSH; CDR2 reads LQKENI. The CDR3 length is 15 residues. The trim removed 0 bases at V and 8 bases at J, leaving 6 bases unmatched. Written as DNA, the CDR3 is TGTGCCAGCTCACCACCTGACAGGGTGGGCGAAAAACTGTTTTTT. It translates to CASSPPDRVGEKLFF.

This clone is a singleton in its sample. The CDR3 bases are TGTGCCAGCTCACCACCGACTAGCTACGAGCAGTACTTC. It yields the protein CASSPPTSYEQYF. The gene calls are TRBV18 and TRBJ2-7; the D gene is possibly TRBD2 (6 bases). Trimming took off 0 bases at V and 3 bases at J, with 6 bases between the two ends. This CDR3 contains 13 residues. Germline V gene lookup returns CDR1 KGHSH and CDR2 LQKENI.

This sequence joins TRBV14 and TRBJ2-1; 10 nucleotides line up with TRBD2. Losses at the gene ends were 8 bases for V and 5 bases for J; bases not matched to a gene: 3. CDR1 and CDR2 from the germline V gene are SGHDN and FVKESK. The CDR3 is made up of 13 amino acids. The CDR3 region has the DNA TGTGCCAGCGGTCTAGCGGGAGACAATGAGCAGTTCTTC. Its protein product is CASGLAGDNEQFF. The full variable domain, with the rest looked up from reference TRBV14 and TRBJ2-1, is EAGVTQFPSHSVIEKGQTVTLRCDPISGHDNLYWYRRVMGKEIKFLLHFVKESKQDESGMPNNRFLAERTGGTYSTLKVQPAELEDSGVYFCASGLAGDNEQFFGPGTRLTVL.

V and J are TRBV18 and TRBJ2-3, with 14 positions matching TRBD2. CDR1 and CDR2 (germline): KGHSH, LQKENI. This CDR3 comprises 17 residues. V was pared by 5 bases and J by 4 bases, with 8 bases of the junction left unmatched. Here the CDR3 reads CASSGFPGLAGADTQYF. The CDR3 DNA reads TGTGCCAGCTCAGGATTTCCGGGACTAGCGGGAGCAGATACGCAGTATTTT.

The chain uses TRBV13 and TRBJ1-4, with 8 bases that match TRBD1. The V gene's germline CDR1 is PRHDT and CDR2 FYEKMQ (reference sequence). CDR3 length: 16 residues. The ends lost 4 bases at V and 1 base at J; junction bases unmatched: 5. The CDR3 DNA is TGTGCCAGCAGCTCCACTGACAGGGGAACTAATGAAAAACTGTTTTTT. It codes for CASSSTDRGTNEKLFF.

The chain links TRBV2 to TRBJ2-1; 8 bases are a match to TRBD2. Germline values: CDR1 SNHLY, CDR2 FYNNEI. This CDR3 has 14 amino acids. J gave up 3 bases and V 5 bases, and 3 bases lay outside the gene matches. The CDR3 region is CASSWTSSYNEQFF. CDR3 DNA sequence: TGTGCCAGCAGTTGGACTAGCAGCTACAATGAGCAGTTCTTC.